This entry features one T cell receptor (beta chain) sequence. Its specific antigen is unknown. One base away there is no much larger clone; base qualities are not given. The sample belongs to a study of blood T cell repertoires in COVID-19 (dated by TCRdb to 2018 to 2021). As for the study more broadly: The collaborator samples originated in the United States, Italy and Spain and spanned the acute and convalescent phases of COVID-19. The material from the prospective study consisted of cDNA or gDNA derived from T cells, B-cell-depleted T cells, or PBMCs. Subjects who had been exposed to COVID-19, were actively infected with it, or had recovered from it provided the deeply sampled blood TCRbeta repertoires that made up the dataset. The repertoires were released in a freely available public database meant as a resource for research on the immune response to SARS-CoV-2. Samples came from the ongoing ImmuneRACE study (first 160 participants) plus 1,254 subjects from 6 global collaborators. Sample metadata almost always included a de-identified subject ID, COVID-19 status, age in years and sex. HLA class I and class II types, where available, came from metadata supplied by the sample provider rather than from assay-based typing.

The immunoSEQ Assay, a bias-controlled multiplex PCR, was used to amplify TCRbeta CDR3 regions from genomic DNA. Per the source publication's procedure: The number of nucleated cells in each sample was estimated by amplification of reference gene primers within the assay. To quantify the absolute abundance of each unique TCRbeta CDR3 rearrangement, sequence reads were collapsed and filtered. For each sample, productive Simpson clonality was calculated as the square root of Simpson's diversity index across productive rearrangements. In its TCRdb copy, this immuneACCESS table keeps in-frame sequences only and misses some clones. Where compared with another copy, unresolved V genes explain less than half of these, and the others have no known cause. V and J calls and clone size follow that table, whereas D and trimming were derived from the DNA. The sample contains roughly 99,000 clones, roughly 88% of them found a single time. The top ten clones comprise around 1.9% of the sample.

The CDR3, cysteine through phenylalanine, is 16 amino acids long. Here the CDR3 DNA is all that survives: 48 bases in frame from base 1. Per the germline V gene, LGHNA is the CDR1 and YSLEER is the CDR2. V and J are truncated by 0 bases and 1 base respectively, leaving an intervening sequence of 12 bases. Study-level results and caveats: The amount of clinical and demographic metadata varied by source and participant and was provided uncurated.

In Seattle, one collaborating source enrolled patients while the infection was active and tracked those patients longitudinally over the course of disease. Each collaborating institution followed its own protocols to collect whole blood in K2EDTA tubes. For TCRbeta analysis, collaborator samples were shipped as frozen whole blood, as isolated PBMCs, or as DNA extracted from either sample type. The V and J segments used are TRBV4-3 and TRBJ1-2, with TRBD1 perhaps the D gene, on 5 matching bases. The sample comprised peripheral blood. The TCR was taken from a man over 45 with COVID-19, enrolled during active disease. The CDR3 sequence is CASSQEAQGFNYGYTF. The DNA sequence reads TGCGCCAGCAGCCAAGAGGCTCAGGGTTTTAACTATGGCTACACCTTC.